A single sample is the source of the 8 T cell receptor beta chains below, sequenced in a study of somatic mutations in cytotoxic T cells in rheumatoid arthritis. Profiled with immunoSEQ multiplex PCR; TCRdb holds only in-frame clones, not every one. The repertoire includes several thousand clones, over 60% of them detected once, and approximately 6.8% sits in the top ten. The material sequenced was CD8+ T cells sorted from blood. All receptors come from an adult with rheumatoid arthritis.

This clone has more than one count but fewer than ten. The chain links TRBV7-9 to TRBJ1-1, with D unresolved. The CDR3 is 11 amino acids. V shed 6 bases and J shed 6 bases, with 8 bases lying between them. Germline CDR1 is SEHNR and CDR2 is FQNEAQ (reference sequence). DNA of the CDR3: TGTGCCAGCAGGATGACGGCTGAAGCTTTCTTT. This codes for CASRMTAEAFF.

This clone has only one observation. J is TRBJ1-2 and V is TRBV4-3; the D gene is possibly TRBD1 (6 bases). With 0 bases removed from V and 4 bases from J, the gap between germline ends came to 12 bases. CDR3 length: 15 residues. In germline, CDR1 is LGHNA, CDR2 YSLEER. CDR3 residues: CASSQDNPGAYGYTF. CDR3 DNA sequence: TGCGCCAGCAGCCAAGATAATCCAGGGGCCTATGGCTACACCTTC.

In DNA, the CDR3 is TGTGCCACCAGCAGAGATGAAGTCCTTGGAGAAAAACTGTTTTTT. This encodes CATSRDEVLGEKLFF. The rearrangement uses TRBV15 and TRBJ1-4; the D is unclear. The germline gives CDR1 LNHNV, CDR2 YYDKDF (reference sequence). The CDR3 covers 15 residues. Trimming pared 0 bases from V and 8 bases from J, leaving 13 bases between.

CDR3 residues: CASSQVGVGNEKLFF. In nucleotides, the CDR3 is TGCGCCAGCAGCCAAGTGGGGGTAGGGAATGAAAAACTGTTTTTT. The chain links TRBV4-3 to TRBJ1-4, with TRBD1 as a possible D gene (5 bases). Trimming left V 1 base short and J 5 bases short, with 11 bases between. The CDR3 sequence is 15 residues long. Germline CDR1 LGHNA, CDR2 YSLEER.

This chain connects TRBV5-1 to TRBJ1-1; D gene ambiguous. Germline assignment: CDR1 SGHRS and CDR2 YFSETQ. Trimming removed 4 bases at V and 0 bases at J, with 13 bases between. The CDR3 runs to 15 residues. CDR3 DNA: TGCGCCAGCAGCGTTCTAATGGGTGTGAACACTGAAGCTTTCTTT. Encoded protein: CASSVLMGVNTEAFF.

This clone was recorded once. The J gene is TRBJ2-7, the V gene TRBV5-8, with D unresolved. Germline V gene lookup returns CDR1 SGHTS and CDR2 YDEGEE. CDR3 length: 14 amino acids. Trimming removed 2 bases at V and 2 bases at J, with 11 bases between. CDR3 bases: TGTGCCAGCAGCTTTTGGGAAGGACCCTACGAGCAGTACTTC. It specifies CASSFWEGPYEQYF.

A few counts support this clone. The chain couples TRBV28 to TRBJ2-6; 8 nucleotides align to TRBD2. Germline loops: CDR1 MDHEN, CDR2 SYDVKM. The V gene end was trimmed by 7 bases and the J gene end by 4 bases; junction bases not matched to a gene: 6. The CDR3 is 15 amino acids. DNA for the CDR3: TGTGCCAGCACCGCGGGGGGTACCGGGGCCAACGTCCTGACTTTC. Encoded protein: CASTAGGTGANVLTF. Combining the CDR3 with reference TRBV28 and TRBJ2-6 gives the whole variable domain DVKVTQSSRYLVKRTGEKVFLECVQDMDHENMFWYRQDPGLGLRLIYFSYDVKMKEKGDIPEGYSVSREKKERFSLILESASTNQTSMYLCASTAGGTGANVLTFGAGSRLTVL.

The V call is TRBV10-3, the J call TRBJ1-1; 10 bases match TRBD1. With 6 bases clipped from V and 1 base from J, the junction kept 5 bases outside the gene matches. The CDR3 has 15 amino acids. CDR1 is ENHRY, CDR2 SYGVKD, per germline. CDR3 residues: CAIRDRGLKNTEAFF. In nucleotides, the CDR3 is TGTGCCATCAGAGACAGGGGGCTGAAGAACACTGAAGCTTTCTTT.